These 3 T cell receptor beta chains originate from one sample sequenced in a study of Ad26.COV2.S vaccination and SARS-CoV-2 variants. Assay used: immunoSEQ multiplex PCR; TCRdb lists only in-frame clones, some missing. The sample holds approximately 400,000 clones, about 92% seen once. The source was peripheral blood, collected after recovery from COVID-19. These receptor sequences come from a human donor who had recovered from COVID-19.

The CDR3 here is CASSLADAVDYGYTF. In DNA, the CDR3 is TGTGCCAGCAGCTTAGCGGATGCCGTCGACTATGGCTACACCTTC. V gene TRBV11-2 combines with J gene TRBJ1-2; D is uncertain. The CDR3 extends over 15 amino acids. Germline CDR1 and CDR2: SGHAT and FQNNGV. The V and J ends lost 1 base and 3 bases respectively, with 12 bases between them.

The chain uses TRBV6-5 and TRBJ2-3, with D tentatively TRBD1 (5 bases). The CDR3 consists of 15 residues. The germline V gene has CDR1 MNHEY and CDR2 SVGAGI. V shed 6 bases and J shed 1 base, with 14 bases lying between them. The DNA for the CDR3 is TGTGCCAGCAGAGACAGAGTGACCGGCACAGATACGCAGTATTTT. It translates to CASRDRVTGTDTQYF.

The chain employs TRBV7-6 and TRBJ1-3; D not resolved. The V gene lost 6 bases and the J gene lost 0 bases, with 15 bases spanning the gap. The CDR3 spans 16 residues. The V gene's germline CDR1 is SGHVS and CDR2 FNYEAQ. The chain's CDR3 is CASSYGGPVSGNTIYF. DNA of the CDR3: TGTGCCAGCAGTTATGGTGGACCCGTCTCTGGAAACACCATATATTTT.